Listed below are T cell receptor beta chains from one sample, sequenced in a study of T-cell memory formation after mild COVID-19. Each CDR3 protein is one row after TCRdb ran MiXCR on the 5' RACE reads. In the table there are 340,000 or so distinct CDR3 sequences, over 10% of which are singletons. Specimen: PBMCs or a T cell subset sorted from them (not recorded which). All receptors come from a young man who had mild COVID-19 (a few samples of this study predate the infection). Cell type and time point are not known. Both conserved end residues are part of each CDR3. Each record gives: J gene, V gene, CDR3 protein.

j_call: TRBJ2-5
v_call: TRBV10-3
cdr3_aa: CAIRGNQETQYF

j_call: TRBJ2-5
v_call: TRBV7-6
cdr3_aa: CASSYAERTQYF

j_call: TRBJ2-1
v_call: TRBV9
cdr3_aa: CASSAQGGDLNYNEQFF

j_call: TRBJ2-1
v_call: TRBV5-1
cdr3_aa: CASSWGVGTVNEQFF

j_call: TRBJ1-6
v_call: TRBV4-2
cdr3_aa: CASSQGDSNSPLHF

j_call: TRBJ1-2
v_call: TRBV19
cdr3_aa: CASSPGTIYGYTF

j_call: TRBJ2-1
v_call: TRBV28
cdr3_aa: CASSSNRRGSYNEQFF

j_call: TRBJ2-3
v_call: TRBV7-2
cdr3_aa: CASTLRAGQGGADTQYF

j_call: TRBJ2-5
v_call: TRBV2
cdr3_aa: CASRAPRWETQYF

j_call: TRBJ2-6
v_call: TRBV6-6
cdr3_aa: CASRGLGTGTGANVLTF

j_call: TRBJ2-6
v_call: TRBV4-1
cdr3_aa: CASSQRGGTLGTNVLTF

j_call: TRBJ1-1
v_call: TRBV7-9
cdr3_aa: CASSASRASNTEAFF

j_call: TRBJ2-1
v_call: TRBV10-3
cdr3_aa: CAISGQGLYNEQFF

j_call: TRBJ1-6
v_call: TRBV20-1
cdr3_aa: CSAYRRGGNSPLHF

j_call: TRBJ1-3
v_call: TRBV5-1
cdr3_aa: CASSLFGGTGNTIYF

j_call: TRBJ1-6
v_call: TRBV5-1
cdr3_aa: CASSLEGKDSPLHF

j_call: TRBJ2-3
v_call: TRBV5-1
cdr3_aa: CASSLAAVTGTDTQYF

j_call: TRBJ2-3
v_call: TRBV18
cdr3_aa: CASSPTSGDTDTQYF

j_call: TRBJ1-2
v_call: TRBV12-3/TRBV12-4
cdr3_aa: CASSSGPGSWGYTF

j_call: TRBJ2-2
v_call: TRBV29-1
cdr3_aa: CSVEDSHETGELFF

j_call: TRBJ2-3
v_call: TRBV2
cdr3_aa: CASRGDRGSGDTQYF

j_call: TRBJ1-2
v_call: TRBV4-3
cdr3_aa: CASSRDRTTRNYGYTF

j_call: TRBJ2-2
v_call: TRBV29-1
cdr3_aa: CSISGPTNTGELFF

j_call: TRBJ2-7
v_call: TRBV11-3
cdr3_aa: CASSLGTGGDYEQYF

j_call: TRBJ2-5
v_call: TRBV19
cdr3_aa: CASSPSTGVPQETQYF

j_call: TRBJ1-1
v_call: TRBV5-5
cdr3_aa: CASSYMTGNTEAFF

j_call: TRBJ2-1
v_call: TRBV10-3
cdr3_aa: CATSGGGVNEQFF

j_call: TRBJ2-7
v_call: TRBV4-1
cdr3_aa: CASSQPGVHEQYF

j_call: TRBJ1-5
v_call: TRBV7-9
cdr3_aa: CASSPVMSNQPQHF

j_call: TRBJ1-1
v_call: TRBV20-1
cdr3_aa: CSASLSRGSTEAFF

j_call: TRBJ1-1
v_call: TRBV7-9
cdr3_aa: CASSSRGGRWTEAFF

j_call: TRBJ2-7
v_call: TRBV12-3/TRBV12-4
cdr3_aa: CASSSGQGSNEQYF

j_call: TRBJ2-3
v_call: TRBV4-1
cdr3_aa: CASSQPPPGQNTDTQYF

j_call: TRBJ2-2
v_call: TRBV7-2
cdr3_aa: CASSEQGGIAGELFF

j_call: TRBJ1-2
v_call: TRBV7-9
cdr3_aa: CASSLARDRGYGYTF

j_call: TRBJ1-5
v_call: TRBV5-6
cdr3_aa: CASSLPGGINQPQHF

j_call: TRBJ1-6
v_call: TRBV7-2
cdr3_aa: CASSYASNSPLHF

j_call: TRBJ2-7
v_call: TRBV6-4
cdr3_aa: CASKGSKYF

j_call: TRBJ2-7
v_call: TRBV6-2/TRBV6-3
cdr3_aa: CASSPVGAYEQYF

j_call: TRBJ1-2
v_call: TRBV4-2
cdr3_aa: CASSPEAGTGANYGYTF

j_call: TRBJ1-3
v_call: TRBV7-9
cdr3_aa: CASSTRRGSGNTIYF

j_call: TRBJ1-2
v_call: TRBV6-6
cdr3_aa: CASSYGTDYGYTF

j_call: TRBJ1-2
v_call: TRBV30
cdr3_aa: CAWSVLGPWDGYTF

j_call: TRBJ2-3
v_call: TRBV12-3/TRBV12-4
cdr3_aa: CASSSRDTYTDTQYF

j_call: TRBJ2-3
v_call: TRBV7-2
cdr3_aa: CASSSSGDTQYF

j_call: TRBJ2-2
v_call: TRBV7-9
cdr3_aa: CASRRTGGAAGELFF

j_call: TRBJ1-2
v_call: TRBV9
cdr3_aa: CASSVESAPFPYGYTF